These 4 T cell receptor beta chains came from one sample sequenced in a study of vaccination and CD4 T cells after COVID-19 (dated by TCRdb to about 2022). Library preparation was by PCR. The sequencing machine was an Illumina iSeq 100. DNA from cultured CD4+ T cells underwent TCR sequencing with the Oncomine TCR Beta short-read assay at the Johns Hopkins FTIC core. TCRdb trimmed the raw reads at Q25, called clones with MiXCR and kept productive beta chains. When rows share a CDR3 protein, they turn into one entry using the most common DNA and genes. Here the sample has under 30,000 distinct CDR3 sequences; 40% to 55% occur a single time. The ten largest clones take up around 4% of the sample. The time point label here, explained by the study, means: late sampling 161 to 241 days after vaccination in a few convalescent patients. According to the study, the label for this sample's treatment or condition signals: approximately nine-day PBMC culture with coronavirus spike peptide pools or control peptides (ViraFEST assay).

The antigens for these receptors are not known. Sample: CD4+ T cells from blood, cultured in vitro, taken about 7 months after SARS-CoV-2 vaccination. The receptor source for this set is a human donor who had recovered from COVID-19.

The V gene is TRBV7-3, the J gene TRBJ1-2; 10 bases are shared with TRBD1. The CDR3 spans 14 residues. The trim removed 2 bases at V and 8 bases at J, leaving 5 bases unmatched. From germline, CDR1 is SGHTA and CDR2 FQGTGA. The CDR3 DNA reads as TGTGCCAGCAGCTTAGGGACAGGGGAGGCAGGCTACACCTTC. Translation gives CASSLGTGEAGYTF.

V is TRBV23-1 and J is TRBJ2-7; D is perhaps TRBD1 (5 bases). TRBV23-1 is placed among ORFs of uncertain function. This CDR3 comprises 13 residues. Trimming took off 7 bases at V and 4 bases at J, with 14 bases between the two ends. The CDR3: CASTHRQGYEQYF. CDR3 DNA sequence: TGCGCCAGCACCCACCGGCAGGGATACGAGCAGTACTTC.

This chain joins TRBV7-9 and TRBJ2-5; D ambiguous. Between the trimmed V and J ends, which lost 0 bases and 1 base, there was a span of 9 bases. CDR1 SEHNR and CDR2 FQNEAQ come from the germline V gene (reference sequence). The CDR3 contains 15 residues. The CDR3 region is CASSLANGFQETQYF. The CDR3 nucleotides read TGTGCCAGCAGCTTAGCCAACGGTTTCCAAGAGACCCAGTACTTC. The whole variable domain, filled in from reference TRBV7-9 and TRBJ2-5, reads DTGVSQNPRHKITKRGQNVTFRCDPISEHNRLYWYRQTLGQGPEFLTYFQNEAQLEKSRLLSDRFSAERPKGSFSTLEIQRTEQGDSAMYLCASSLANGFQETQYFGPGTRLLVL.

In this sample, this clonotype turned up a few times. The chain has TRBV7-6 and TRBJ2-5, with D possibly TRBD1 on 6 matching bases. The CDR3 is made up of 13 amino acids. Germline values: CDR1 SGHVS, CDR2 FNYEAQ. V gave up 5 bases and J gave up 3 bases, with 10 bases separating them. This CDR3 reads CASSRDNEETQYF. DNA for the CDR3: TGTGCCAGCAGCCGGGACAATGAAGAGACCCAGTACTTC.